The rows below give T cell receptor beta chains drawn from one sample of a study of blood T cell repertoires in COVID-19. Sequenced by immunoSEQ multiplex PCR; TCRdb stores in-frame clones only, minus some. This sample has 200,000 to 300,000 clones; 75% to 85% occur once, and the top ten carry less than 6.5%. The material sequenced was peripheral blood. The source is a human donor in a cohort sampled during active COVID-19. CDR3s include the opening cysteine and the closing phenylalanine or tryptophan. A D gene is named only where the DNA matches it firmly. Not every row has a clone size; where given, it reads once, few, many or a size class.

v_call	j_call	d_call	clone_size	cdr3_nt	cdr3_aa
TRBV2	TRBJ1-5	TRBD1	.	TGTGCCAGCAGTTTCGGGACAGGGTGGACTCAGCCCCAGCATTTT	CASSFGTGWTQPQHF
TRBV6-5	TRBJ2-2	.	few	TGTGCCAGCAGGCCCGAGTACACCGGGGAGCTGTTTTTT	CASRPEYTGELFF
TRBV3-1/TRBV3-2	TRBJ2-1	.	.	TGTGCCAGCAGCCAAAGTAGCGGCCATTACAATGAGCAGTTCTTC	CASSQSSGHYNEQFF
TRBV20-1	TRBJ2-3	.	.	TGCAGTGCTAGTGTGCTGACGACTAGCACAGATACGCAGTATTTT	CSASVLTTSTDTQYF
TRBV24-1	TRBJ2-4	.	.	TGTGCCACCAGTGACCCGAATCCGGGGGTCAAAGCCAAAAACATTCAGTACTTC	CATSDPNPGVKAKNIQYF
TRBV11-3	TRBJ2-2	TRBD1	.	TGTGCCAGCAGCGCAGGACAGGGCCGGACCGGGGAGCTGTTTTTT	CASSAGQGRTGELFF
TRBV11-1	TRBJ2-5	.	.	TGTGCCAGCAGCTTAGCAGGTCTAGCTACGGAGACCCAGTACTTC	CASSLAGLATETQYF
TRBV24-1	TRBJ2-5	TRBD1	.	TGTGCCACCAGTGACCAAGGACAGGGGAAAGAGACCCAGTACTTC	CATSDQGQGKETQYF
TRBV6-1	TRBJ1-5	.	few	TGTGCCAGCAGTGACCAAGCGGGGGGATATAGCAATCAGCCCCAGCATTTT	CASSDQAGGYSNQPQHF
TRBV18	TRBJ1-2	.	.	TGTGCCAGCTCACCTCAAGGGGTACAAGAAGGCTACACCTTC	CASSPQGVQEGYTF
TRBV7-2	TRBJ2-1	TRBD2	.	TGTGCCAGCAGCTCCGGGACTAGCGGGAGGTACAATGAGCAGTTCTTC	CASSSGTSGRYNEQFF
TRBV7-9	TRBJ2-1	TRBD2	.	TGTGCCAGCAGCTTAGCAGCGGGAGGATACAATGAGCAGTTCTTC	CASSLAAGGYNEQFF
TRBV4-1	TRBJ2-7	.	.	TGCGCCAGCAGCCAATGGGCCTTCGGGATGCCCTACGAGCAGTACTTC	CASSQWAFGMPYEQYF
TRBV9	TRBJ2-2	TRBD2	once	TGTGCCAGCAGCGTAGAATTTCGGACTAGCGGCGTCTTCCCCAGAAACGCCGGGGAGCTGTTTTTT	CASSVEFRTSGVFPRNAGELFF
TRBV5-4	TRBJ1-2	.	.	TGTGCCAGCAGCCTATCTACGGGTGGCTACACCTTC	CASSLSTGGYTF
TRBV5-1	TRBJ2-3	.	.	TGCGCCAGCAGGCCCGGGACTAGCACAGATACGCAGTATTTT	CASRPGTSTDTQYF
TRBV7-2	TRBJ1-6	TRBD1	.	TGTGCCAGCAGCTCGGGACAGGGTGGCGATTCACCCCTCCACTTT	CASSSGQGGDSPLHF
TRBV6-5	TRBJ1-6	.	.	TGTGCCAGCAGTTACAGGCAGGGAAATTCACCCCTCCACTTT	CASSYRQGNSPLHF
TRBV7-9	TRBJ1-1	.	once	TGTGCCAGCAGTCTTACGGGGAACACTGAAGCTTTCTTT	CASSLTGNTEAFF
TRBV6-5	TRBJ2-5	TRBD2	.	TGTGCCAGCAGTTTAGCGGGGTTCCAAGAGACCCAGTACTTC	CASSLAGFQETQYF
TRBV5-3	TRBJ1-2	TRBD1	.	TGTGCCAGAAGCTTGGTGGACAGGCCTAGGTGCTACACCTTC	CARSLVDRPRCYTF
TRBV6-5	TRBJ2-7	.	few	TGTGCCAGCAGTTACAAGGGGAACGAGCAGTACTTC	CASSYKGNEQYF
TRBV28	TRBJ2-1	.	.	TGTGCCAGCCAAGGGGCAGGGGGGATTCGTGAGCAGTTCTTC	CASQGAGGIREQFF
TRBV5-4	TRBJ1-2	TRBD1	.	TGTGCCAGCAGCCTTAGGACAGGAGTGAACTATGGCTACACCTTC	CASSLRTGVNYGYTF
TRBV6-5	TRBJ1-1	.	.	TGTGCCAGCAACAGGGCGAACACTGAAGCTTTCTTT	CASNRANTEAFF
TRBV7-2	TRBJ2-3	TRBD2	.	TGTGCCAGCAGCTTAAGGACTAGCGGAGATACGCAGTATTTT	CASSLRTSGDTQYF
TRBV6-5	TRBJ2-1	TRBD2	once	TGTGCCAGCAGCGTACAAAGCGGGACCAACAATGAGCAGTTCTTC	CASSVQSGTNNEQFF
TRBV10-3	TRBJ1-2	.	.	TGTGCCATCAGTGGGGACAAATCCCTCGGTGGCTACACCTTC	CAISGDKSLGGYTF
TRBV29-1	TRBJ2-7	TRBD1	.	TGCAGCGTCCTTCCCCAGGGGGCGGGCTACGAGCAGTACTTC	CSVLPQGAGYEQYF
TRBV11-2	TRBJ2-5	.	.	TGTGCCAGCAGCTCCATCCGTCGACCTAGCAGCCAAGAGACCCAGTACTTC	CASSSIRRPSSQETQYF
TRBV19	TRBJ2-5	TRBD2	.	TGTGCCAGTAGTACTAGCGGACAAGAGACCCAGTACTTC	CASSTSGQETQYF
TRBV6-2/TRBV6-3	TRBJ1-1	TRBD1	.	TGTGCCAGCAGTGACCACAGGGGGCACACTGAAGCTTTCTTT	CASSDHRGHTEAFF
TRBV10-3	TRBJ2-5	.	.	TGTGCCATCAGTAGTAGAACGGGAGAGACCCAGTACTTC	CAISSRTGETQYF
TRBV18	TRBJ1-4	.	once	TGTGCCAGCTCACCTCGTCTTAGGAGCGGCGAAAAACTGTTTTTT	CASSPRLRSGEKLFF
TRBV5-5	TRBJ2-2	TRBD1	.	TGTGCCAGCAGTCCCGAAGGGGACAGGGGGCGAAAAGTGAGGTCCGGGGAGCTGTTTTTT	CASSPEGDRGRKVRSGELFF
TRBV7-3	TRBJ2-2	.	.	TGTGCCAGCAGCTTAAACCTTGCAGGGCGACCCGGGGAGCTGTTTTTT	CASSLNLAGRPGELFF
TRBV7-9	TRBJ2-5	TRBD1	.	TGTGCCAGCAGCCCAGGGGGCAAGACCCAGTACTTC	CASSPGGKTQYF
TRBV14	TRBJ2-3	TRBD1	.	TGTGCCAGCAGCCCTCCTCCGGGACAGCTACTCCGTGGTACGCAGTATTTT	CASSPPPGQLLRGTQYF
TRBV10-3	TRBJ1-3	.	many	TGTGCCATCAGTGAGTCAGGGGTGTCGCTTAAGGACACCATATATTTT	CAISESGVSLKDTIYF